These 27 T cell receptor beta chains were sequenced from one sample in a study of T cell responses to AZD1222 COVID-19 vaccine. Method: immunoSEQ multiplex PCR; TCRdb's copy keeps in-frame clones and lacks some. Here the sample spans approximately 170,000 clones, roughly 93% being singletons. The specimen was peripheral blood, collected on day 0 of AZD1222 vaccination. These receptors were collected from an adult in good health.

For the CDR3, the DNA is TGTGCCAGCCGCGGCGGGGGGGTTCACACCGGGGAGCTGTTTTTT. As protein: CASRGGGVHTGELFF. The rearrangement uses TRBV9 and TRBJ2-2; 9 bases fit TRBD2. The CDR3 is 15 amino acids. Germline CDR1 and CDR2: SGDLS and YYNGEE. V was clipped by 7 bases and J by 3 bases; unmatched bases: 7.

The V and J genes are TRBV4-1 and TRBJ2-3; D gene ambiguous. Germline V gives CDR1 MGHRA, CDR2 YSYEKL. The CDR3 length is 12 residues. Trimming removed 0 bases from V and 10 bases from J, with 8 bases in between. The CDR3, as DNA: TGCGCCAGCAGCCAAGATTGGCTAGCGCAGTATTTT. It specifies CASSQDWLAQYF.

The rearrangement uses TRBV2 and TRBJ1-1; D unresolved. Between the trimmed V and J ends, which lost 6 bases and 0 bases, there was a span of 5 bases. Germline CDR1 is SNHLY and CDR2 is FYNNEI. This CDR3 comprises 12 residues. CDR3 in amino acids: CASREVNTEAFF. CDR3 nucleotide sequence: TGTGCCAGCAGGGAGGTGAACACTGAAGCTTTCTTT.

The J gene is TRBJ2-1, the V gene TRBV9; 7 bases agree with TRBD2. Trimming cost V 5 bases and J 2 bases; bases outside gene matches: 7. The CDR3 covers 15 residues. CDR1 is SGDLS, CDR2 YYNGEE, per germline. The CDR3 is CASRASGRPYNEQFF. The CDR3, as DNA: TGTGCCAGCAGGGCTAGCGGACGTCCCTACAATGAGCAGTTCTTC.

The V gene is TRBV21-1, the J gene TRBJ1-2. TRBV21-1 is tagged as a pseudogene. The CDR3 is 16 amino acids. CDR3 DNA sequence: TGTGCCAGCAGCAAAGAAGGGGGGATCCCTAACTATGGCTACACCTTC. Translation gives CASSKEGGIPNYGYTF.

This rearrangement joins TRBV6-5 to TRBJ1-1; D perhaps matches TRBD1 (6 bases). This CDR3 is 14 amino acids long. The ends were cut back, 2 bases at V and 3 bases at J, with 10 bases in the middle. Germline V CDR1 and CDR2: MNHEY, SVGAGI. This CDR3 reads CASSYGGHDTEAFF. Written as DNA, the CDR3 is TGTGCCAGCAGTTACGGGGGGCACGACACTGAAGCTTTCTTT.

A single count supports this clone. The V call is TRBV7-9, the J call TRBJ2-1; maybe TRBD2 (6 bases). Looked up from germline, CDR1 is SEHNR and CDR2 is FQNEAQ (reference sequence). The CDR3 sequence is 15 residues long. The V end lost 3 bases, the J end lost 0 bases, and 9 bases lay between the germline ends. CDR3 bases: TGTGCCAGCAGCTTCGGCGGGATCTCCTACAATGAGCAGTTCTTC. Translated, it gives CASSFGGISYNEQFF. Full variable domain (outside the CDR3, taken from reference TRBV7-9 and TRBJ2-1): DTGVSQNPRHKITKRGQNVTFRCDPISEHNRLYWYRQTLGQGPEFLTYFQNEAQLEKSRLLSDRFSAERPKGSFSTLEIQRTEQGDSAMYLCASSFGGISYNEQFFGPGTRLTVL.

The gene calls are TRBV5-1 and TRBJ2-5; 7 positions match TRBD1. This CDR3 has 14 amino acids. Trimming at V came to 4 bases and at J to 5 bases, leaving 8 bases not matched to a gene. CDR1 is SGHRS, CDR2 YFSETQ, per germline. CDR3 DNA: TGCGCCAGCAGCGCCAGGGGGAGAGGGGAGACCCAGTACTTC. Translating gives CASSARGRGETQYF.

This clone was seen just once. This sequence joins TRBV6-1 and TRBJ1-3; a possible D gene is TRBD1 (5 bases). Trimming took off 6 bases at V and 2 bases at J, with 8 bases between the two ends. The CDR3 extends over 13 amino acids. Germline loops: CDR1 MNHNS, CDR2 SASEGT. CDR3 loop: CASSDSTGNTIYF. The CDR3 nucleotides are TGTGCCAGCAGCGACAGCACTGGAAACACCATATATTTT.

The V gene is TRBV4-1, the J gene TRBJ2-1; the match to TRBD2 covers 9 bases. This CDR3 is 12 amino acids long. With 4 bases clipped from V and 9 bases from J, the junction kept 1 base outside the gene matches. Germline V gene sequence: CDR1 MGHRA, CDR2 YSYEKL. CDR3: CASSPTSGEQFF. The CDR3 DNA reads as TGCGCCAGCAGCCCGACTAGCGGTGAGCAGTTCTTC.

The chain joins TRBV5-1 to TRBJ2-1, with 7 bases identical to TRBD2. This CDR3 has 18 residues. V shed 4 bases, J shed 2 bases, and the junction held 15 bases outside the gene matches. Per the germline V gene, CDR1 is SGHRS and CDR2 is YFSETQ. CDR3 region: CASSPTLLLAEAYNEQFF. CDR3 sequence (DNA): TGCGCCAGCAGCCCTACCTTACTTCTAGCGGAGGCCTACAATGAGCAGTTCTTC.

V is TRBV19 and J is TRBJ1-1; D perhaps matches TRBD1 (5 bases). Germline-derived CDR1 and CDR2 are LNHDA and SQIVND (reference sequence). Deletions cut 3 bases from V and 4 bases from J, with 12 bases between. The CDR3 is 14 residues long. Written as DNA, the CDR3 is TGTGCCAGTAGTATTATAGGGGAGCGCACTGAAGCTTTCTTT. As protein: CASSIIGERTEAFF.

This clone was picked up a small number of times. V usage is TRBV1 and J usage is TRBJ2-1; the D call of TRBD2 is as the table states it, not checked on the DNA. TRBV1 is reported as a pseudogene. This CDR3 has 14 amino acids. The CDR3, as DNA: TGCACCAGCAGCCAAGGAATAGATTGCAATGAGCAGTTCTTC. It is translated as CTSSQGIDCNEQFF.

V gene TRBV11-1 combines with J gene TRBJ1-1; D is unresolved. The CDR3 totals 12 residues. Germline CDR1 and CDR2: SGHAT and FQDESV (reference sequence). The ends were cut back, 8 bases at V and 5 bases at J, with 12 bases in the middle. DNA for the CDR3: TGTGCCAGCTCCCGATTGGGGACTGAAGCTTTCTTT. Amino acids: CASSRLGTEAFF.

The chain recombines TRBV7-9 with TRBJ1-1; the D gene is possibly TRBD1 (5 bases). V was clipped by 5 bases and J by 1 base, with 14 bases between them. This CDR3 spans 15 amino acids. In germline, CDR1 is SEHNR, CDR2 FQNEAQ (reference sequence). CDR3 nucleotide sequence: TGTGCCAGCAGCCGACTTAAGGGGAAGAACACTGAAGCTTTCTTT. The encoded protein is CASSRLKGKNTEAFF.

The J gene is TRBJ2-5, the V gene TRBV6-5, with D possibly being TRBD1 or TRBD2 (5 bases each). This CDR3 has 15 residues. The ends were cut back, 0 bases at V and 5 bases at J, with 13 bases in the middle. Germline-derived CDR1 and CDR2 are MNHEY and SVGAGI. The CDR3 region is CASSYSMRGGETQYF. DNA for the CDR3: TGTGCCAGCAGTTACTCGATGAGGGGTGGCGAGACCCAGTACTTC.

This CDR3 is CASSFGQGGDEKLFF. The CDR3 DNA follows: TGCGCCAGCAGCTTCGGGCAGGGTGGGGATGAAAAACTGTTTTTT. The V and J genes are TRBV5-1 and TRBJ1-4; a possible D gene is TRBD1 (5 bases). Trimming pared 2 bases from V and 6 bases from J, leaving 14 bases between. This CDR3 is 15 amino acids long. Germline CDR1 reads SGHRS; CDR2 reads YFSETQ.

V usage is TRBV7-9 and J usage is TRBJ1-5, with 8 positions matching TRBD1. The germline CDR1 and CDR2 sequences are SEHNR and FQNEAQ (reference sequence). The CDR3 is 12 residues long. The ends lost 10 bases at V and 9 bases at J; junction bases unmatched: 8. Here the CDR3 DNA reads TGTGCCATCCAGGGGGCGCGGGGGCCCCAGCATTTT. It encodes CAIQGARGPQHF. Together with reference TRBV7-9 and TRBJ1-5, the CDR3 gives the full variable domain: DTGVSQNPRHKITKRGQNVTFRCDPISEHNRLYWYRQTLGQGPEFLTYFQNEAQLEKSRLLSDRFSAERPKGSFSTLEIQRTEQGDSAMYLCAIQGARGPQHFGDGTRLSIL.

The chain has TRBV5-1 and TRBJ1-1; 7 bases are shared with TRBD1. Trimming took 4 bases from V and 7 from J; bases not matched to a gene: 7. From germline, CDR1 is SGHRS and CDR2 YFSETQ. CDR3 length: 13 residues. In DNA form, the CDR3 reads TGCGCCAGCAGCGTGAGGGGGCAGGGTGAAGCTTTCTTT. This codes for CASSVRGQGEAFF.

V gene TRBV10-1 combines with J gene TRBJ1-2; D is unclear. Germline CDR1 and CDR2: WNHNN and SYGVQD (reference sequence). The V end was cut by 4 bases, the J end by 3 bases, with 12 bases between. The CDR3 sequence is 14 residues long. The DNA of the CDR3 is TGCGCCAGCAGTGTATTTAGGCGGTACTATGGCTACACCTTC. This translates into CASSVFRRYYGYTF.

The chain couples TRBV3-1 (or the pseudogene TRBV3-2) to TRBJ2-7; TRBD2 might be the D (6 bases). The CDR3 covers 15 residues. V dropped 6 bases and J dropped 3 bases, with 18 bases sitting between them. Germline V lookup: CDR1 LGHDT, CDR2 YNNKEL (reference sequence). The CDR3 sequence: CASRASEISHYEQYF. DNA of the CDR3: TGTGCCAGCAGGGCTAGCGAAATCTCACACTACGAGCAGTACTTC.

The chain has TRBV6-1 and TRBJ2-2; 7 bases are a match to TRBD1. Germline CDR1 MNHNS, CDR2 SASEGT. CDR3 length: 16 residues. V was pared by 2 bases and J by 3 bases, with 6 bases of the junction left unmatched. CDR3: CASSERGTAYTGELFF. DNA for the CDR3: TGTGCCAGCAGTGAAAGAGGGACAGCCTACACCGGGGAGCTGTTTTTT.

The table lists this clone with a few counts. This chain links TRBV19 with TRBJ2-7, with D perhaps matching TRBD1 or TRBD2 (5 bases each). CDR1 is LNHDA, CDR2 SQIVND, per germline (reference sequence). Trimming removed 7 bases from V and 6 bases from J, with 19 bases in between. CDR3 length equals 14 residues. CDR3 protein: CASTNGDVAGEQYF. The CDR3 DNA sequence: TGTGCCAGTACCAATGGGGACGTCGCCGGCGAGCAGTACTTC.

This sequence joins TRBV10-1 and TRBJ2-1; 10 nucleotides line up with TRBD2. The junction had 8 bases not matched to a gene; V was cut back by 2 bases and J by 4 bases. The CDR3 has 17 residues. Looked up from germline, CDR1 is WNHNN and CDR2 is SYGVQD (reference sequence). This CDR3 reads CASSERPSGRGYNEQFF. The DNA for the CDR3 is TGCGCCAGCAGTGAGCGGCCTAGCGGGAGAGGGTACAATGAGCAGTTCTTC.

V usage is TRBV11-2 and J usage is TRBJ1-3; 10 bases line up with TRBD1. Looked up from germline, CDR1 is SGHAT and CDR2 is FQNNGV. This CDR3 spans 16 amino acids. V gave up 3 bases and J gave up 8 bases; unmatched junction bases: 10. DNA for the CDR3: TGTGCCAGCAGCTTGGGACAGGGGATTTATCGGGACACCATATATTTT. Its protein is CASSLGQGIYRDTIYF.

This chain connects TRBV6-4 to TRBJ1-2; D not resolved. CDR3 length equals 13 residues. The germline gives CDR1 MRHNA, CDR2 SNTAGT. Trimming removed 3 bases from V and 2 bases from J, with 7 bases in between. CDR3 in DNA: TGTGCCAGCAGTGAGTCAGGCAACTATGGCTACACCTTC. Protein product: CASSESGNYGYTF.

This clone was seen only once. The CDR3 here is CASSLSDSFYGYTF. The DNA of the CDR3 is TGTGCCAGCAGTTTATCGGACAGCTTTTATGGCTACACCTTC. The rearrangement joins TRBV27 to TRBJ1-2; D might be TRBD1 (6 bases). Germline V gene lookup returns CDR1 MNHEY and CDR2 SMNVEV (reference sequence). The length of the CDR3 is 14 residues. Between the trimmed V and J ends, which lost 0 bases and 5 bases, there was a span of 10 bases.